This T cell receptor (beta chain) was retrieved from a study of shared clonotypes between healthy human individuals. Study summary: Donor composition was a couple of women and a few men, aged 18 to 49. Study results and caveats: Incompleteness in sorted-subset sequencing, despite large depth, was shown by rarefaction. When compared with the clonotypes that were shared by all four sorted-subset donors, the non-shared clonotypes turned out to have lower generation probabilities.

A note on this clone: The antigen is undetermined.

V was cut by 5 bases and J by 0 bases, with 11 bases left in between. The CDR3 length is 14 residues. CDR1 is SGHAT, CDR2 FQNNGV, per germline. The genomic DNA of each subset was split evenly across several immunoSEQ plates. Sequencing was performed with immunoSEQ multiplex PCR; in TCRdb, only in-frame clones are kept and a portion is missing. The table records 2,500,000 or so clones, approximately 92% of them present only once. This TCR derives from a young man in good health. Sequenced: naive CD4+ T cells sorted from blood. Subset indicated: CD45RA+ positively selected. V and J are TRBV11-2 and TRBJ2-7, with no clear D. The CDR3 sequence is CASSPLWSSYEQYF. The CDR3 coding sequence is TGTGCCAGCAGCCCTCTATGGAGCTCCTACGAGCAGTACTTC.